One sample yielded the 17 T cell receptor beta chains listed below, sequenced in a study of blood T cell repertoires in COVID-19. The repertoire was sequenced with immunoSEQ multiplex PCR; TCRdb's copy has only in-frame clones and lacks some. Of some 39,000 clones detected, roughly nine tenths appear once; the ten largest clones hold around 5%. Sequenced material: peripheral blood. Receptors originate from a human donor in a cohort sampled during active COVID-19.

The CDR3 sequence is CASSLVGVDTQYF. CDR3 coding DNA: TGTGCCAGCAGTTTAGTCGGAGTAGATACGCAGTATTTT. The chain is built from TRBV12-3 or TRBV12-4 and TRBJ2-3; D gene unclear. The CDR3 spans 13 residues. With 1 base removed from V and 5 bases from J, the gap between germline ends came to 7 bases.

The chain links TRBV6-6 to TRBJ2-7; 8 positions agree with TRBD2. Trimming removed 6 bases from V and 3 bases from J; junction bases left unmatched: 10. The CDR3 sequence is 15 residues long. CDR1 is MNHNY and CDR2 is SVGAGI in the germline V gene (reference sequence). The CDR3 loop is CASSQAAGGDYEQYF. CDR3 DNA sequence: TGTGCCAGCAGCCAAGCGGCGGGGGGTGACTACGAGCAGTACTTC.

This clone was seen only once. The CDR3 nucleotides are TGTGCCAGCAGTGAACCAACAGAGACGACTAACTATGGCTACACCTTC. This sequence encodes CASSEPTETTNYGYTF. The rearrangement joins TRBV2 to TRBJ1-2; D is unclear. V gave up 2 bases and J gave up 0 bases, with 13 bases separating them. Per germline, CDR1 SNHLY and CDR2 FYNNEI. This CDR3 is built from 16 residues.

The CDR3 sequence: CASSPIAGDSYEQYF. The CDR3 bases are TGTGCCAGCAGCCCCATAGCGGGTGACTCCTACGAGCAGTACTTC. V and J are TRBV5-4 and TRBJ2-7; the match to TRBD2 covers 7 bases. With V trimmed by 4 bases and J by 0 bases, 7 bases remained unmatched. This CDR3 is 15 amino acids long. The germline gives CDR1 SGHNT, CDR2 YYREEE (reference sequence).

The chain joins TRBV6-2 or TRBV6-3 to TRBJ2-1; TRBD2 aligns across 9 bases. This CDR3 has 16 residues. The J segment lost 8 bases and the V segment lost 3 bases, leaving 11 bases of the junction unmatched. CDR1 and CDR2 (germline): MNHEY, SVGEGT. This CDR3 reads CASSYPLSGREDEQFF. In DNA, the CDR3 is TGTGCCAGCAGTTATCCCCTTAGCGGGAGAGAGGATGAGCAGTTCTTC.

V usage is TRBV28 and J usage is TRBJ2-3; 7 bases line up with TRBD2. V lost 7 bases, J lost 3 bases, and 7 bases stayed unmatched. Germline lookup yields CDR1 MDHEN and CDR2 SYDVKM. This CDR3 spans 14 amino acids. The CDR3 DNA sequence: TGTGCCAGCACCTACGGGGGGAGTACAGATACGCAGTATTTT. Protein product: CASTYGGSTDTQYF.

The chain employs TRBV27 and TRBJ2-5; tentative D call: TRBD2 (6 bases). CDR1 and CDR2 (germline): MNHEY, SMNVEV (reference sequence). Trimming pared 7 bases from V and 2 bases from J, leaving 17 bases between. The CDR3 is 15 amino acids. In DNA form, the CDR3 reads TGTGCCAGCAACTTCCGGGGGTCAAATCAAGAGACCCAGTACTTC. Protein product: CASNFRGSNQETQYF.

The chain combines TRBV9 with TRBJ2-1; weak D call: TRBD2 (5 bases). The CDR3 is 15 amino acids. V lost 2 bases, J lost 12 bases, and 21 bases lay in between. Germline V gives CDR1 SGDLS, CDR2 YYNGEE. CDR3 nucleotide sequence: TGTGCCAGCAGCGTTTACTACGAAACCCGAGAGGGGCAGTTCTTC. Its protein is CASSVYYETREGQFF.

This chain joins TRBV4-1 and TRBJ2-1; D is ambiguous. Germline CDR1 is MGHRA and CDR2 is YSYEKL. The V and J ends lost 0 bases and 0 bases respectively, with 6 bases between them. This CDR3 contains 15 residues. CDR3 protein: CASSQDQFSYNEQFF. The CDR3 DNA reads TGCGCCAGCAGCCAAGACCAGTTCTCCTACAATGAGCAGTTCTTC.

This clone was seen a single time. J is TRBJ1-5 and V is TRBV29-1; 8 nucleotides align to TRBD1. The trim removed 6 bases at V and 7 bases at J, leaving 8 bases unmatched. This CDR3 comprises 13 residues. Germline lookup yields CDR1 SQVTM and CDR2 ANQGSEA. CDR3 sequence (DNA): TGCAGCGTGGGAGGACAGGGCGGCCAGCCCCAGCATTTT. Encoded protein: CSVGGQGGQPQHF.

This chain connects TRBV7-6 to TRBJ2-2, with TRBD1 matching over 10 bases. V lost 5 bases, J lost 5 bases, and 8 bases stayed unmatched. Germline CDR1 and CDR2: SGHVS and FNYEAQ. The CDR3 consists of 16 residues. CDR3 coding DNA: TGTGCCAGCAGCAAGACAGGGGGCGCGGGTACCGGGGAGCTGTTTTTT. Translating gives CASSKTGGAGTGELFF.

This clone is classed as medium-sized (0.01 to 0.1%). The gene calls are TRBV5-6 and TRBJ2-7; weak D call: TRBD2 (6 bases). V was cut by 3 bases and J by 5 bases, with 15 bases left in between. Per the germline V gene, CDR1 is SGHDT and CDR2 is YYEEEE. This CDR3 region has 14 residues. CDR3 nucleotides: TGTGCCAGCAGCTGGGGGGAAAGCCGGAACGAGCAGTACTTC. Its translation: CASSWGESRNEQYF.

This chain links TRBV19 with TRBJ2-3; the D gene is possibly TRBD1 (5 bases). The CDR3 covers 14 residues. V shed 3 bases and J shed 2 bases, with 9 bases lying between them. Per the germline V gene, CDR1 is LNHDA and CDR2 is SQIVND (reference sequence). Here the CDR3 DNA reads TGTGCCAGTAGTATTAAGGGGCCCACAGATACGCAGTATTTT. Protein sequence: CASSIKGPTDTQYF.

The chain is built from TRBV25-1 and TRBJ2-5, with D possibly matching TRBD1 (6 bases). Trimming took off 0 bases at V and 3 bases at J, with 8 bases between the two ends. The CDR3 sequence is 14 residues long. Looked up from germline, CDR1 is MGHDK and CDR2 is SYGVNS. CDR3 in DNA: TGTGCCAGCAGTGAATATACAGGGAAAGAGACCCAGTACTTC. This encodes CASSEYTGKETQYF.

The chain is built from TRBV13 and TRBJ1-1; a possible D gene is TRBD1 (6 bases). This CDR3 region has 15 residues. Trimming took off 5 bases at V and 3 bases at J, with 16 bases between the two ends. CDR1 is PRHDT, CDR2 FYEKMQ, per germline (reference sequence). CDR3 coding DNA: TGTGCCAGCAGCCAAAGGGGGAGAGGGGACACTGAAGCTTTCTTT. Translated, it gives CASSQRGRGDTEAFF.

The V call is TRBV14, the J call TRBJ2-5; D unclear. CDR1 and CDR2 from the germline V gene are SGHDN and FVKESK. V lost 1 base, J lost 5 bases, and 8 bases lay in between. The CDR3 has 13 residues. The CDR3 protein is CASSQGLVETQYF. The CDR3 nucleotides read TGTGCCAGCAGCCAAGGACTGGTTGAGACCCAGTACTTC.

V gene TRBV5-6 combines with J gene TRBJ2-3, with 11 bases lining up with TRBD2. The germline CDR1 and CDR2 sequences are SGHDT and YYEEEE. This CDR3 contains 15 residues. Losses at the gene ends were 1 base for V and 4 bases for J; bases not matched to a gene: 2. CDR3 nucleotide sequence: TGTGCCAGCAGCTTGATAGCGGGGGGGCCAGATACGCAGTATTTT. Translating gives CASSLIAGGPDTQYF. The full variable domain, in which reference TRBV5-6 and TRBJ2-3 provide the parts outside the CDR3, is DAGVTQSPTHLIKTRGQQVTLRCSPKSGHDTVSWYQQALGQGPQFIFQYYEEEERQRGNFPDRFSGHQFPNYSSELNVNALLLGDSALYLCASSLIAGGPDTQYFGPGTRLTVL.